This T cell receptor (beta chain) originates from a study of T-cell reconstitution after alpha-beta-depleted transplantation in children. Unique molecular identifiers were used in preparing the TCRbeta library. TCRdb itself ran the PCR reads through MiXCR, one entry per CDR3 protein. This sample has about 640,000 distinct CDR3 sequences, with 16% found just once. V lost 4 bases to trimming and J lost 0 bases, with 19 bases between them. The CDR3 has 18 amino acids. Germline CDR1 MDHEN, CDR2 SYDVKM. The sequence derives from a human donor who donated a stem cell graft to a child with acute myeloid leukemia. This material consisted of PBMCs from the stem cell graft donor, taken from the stem cell graft. The V gene is TRBV28, the J gene TRBJ1-3; no clear D gene. The CDR3 reads CASSSEGLGSFSGNTIYF. The CDR3 nucleotides read TGTGCCAGCAGTTCTGAAGGCTTGGGCAGCTTCTCTGGAAACACCATATATTTT. Variable domain in full (rest from reference TRBV28 and TRBJ1-3): DVKVTQSSRYLVKRTGEKVFLECVQDMDHENMFWYRQDPGLGLRLIYFSYDVKMKEKGDIPEGYSVSREKKERFSLILESASTNQTSMYLCASSSEGLGSFSGNTIYFGEGSWLTVV.